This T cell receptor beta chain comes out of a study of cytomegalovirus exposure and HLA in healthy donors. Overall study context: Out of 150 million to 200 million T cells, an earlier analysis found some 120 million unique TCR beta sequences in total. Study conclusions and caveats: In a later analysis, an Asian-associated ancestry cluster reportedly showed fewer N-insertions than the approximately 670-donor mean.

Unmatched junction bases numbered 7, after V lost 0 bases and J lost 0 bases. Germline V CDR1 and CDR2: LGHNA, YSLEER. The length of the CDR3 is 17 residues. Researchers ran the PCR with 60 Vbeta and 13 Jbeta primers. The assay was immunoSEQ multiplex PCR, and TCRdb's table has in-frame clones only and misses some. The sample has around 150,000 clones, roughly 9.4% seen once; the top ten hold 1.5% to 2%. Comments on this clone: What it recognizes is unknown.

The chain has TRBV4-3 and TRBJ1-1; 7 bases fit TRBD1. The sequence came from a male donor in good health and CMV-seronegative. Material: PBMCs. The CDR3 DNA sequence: TGCGCCAGCAGCCAAGACGGGGACAGCACTATGAACACTGAAGCTTTCTTT. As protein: CASSQDGDSTMNTEAFF.